In its sample, the clone carrying this TCR beta chain was seen a few times. V gave up 1 base and J gave up 4 bases; unmatched junction bases: 6. The CDR3 sequence is 15 residues long. The V gene's germline CDR1 is SGDLS and CDR2 YYNGEE. TCRdb re-called the RT-PCR reads through MiXCR, storing one row per CDR3 protein. The repertoire holds 650,000 to 800,000 distinct CDR3 sequences, with over 12% as singletons. Sequencing was performed on memory CD4+ T cells from blood. V gene TRBV9 combines with J gene TRBJ2-7, with 9 bases identical to TRBD2. This sequence originates from a female donor in good health, serving as a healthy control. CDR3 nucleotide sequence: TGTGCCAGCAGCGTACTCGGGACTAGCCGATACGAGCAGTACTTC. Translated: CASSVLGTSRYEQYF. Combining the CDR3 with reference TRBV9 and TRBJ2-7 gives the whole variable domain DSGVTQTPKHLITATGQRVTLRCSPRSGDLSVYWYQQSLDQGLQFLIQYYNGEERAKGNILERFSAQQFPDLHSELNLSSLELGDSALYFCASSVLGTSRYEQYFGPGTRLTVT.